This TCR beta chain originates from a study of OX40 agonist ivuxolimab in advanced cancers. Produced via immunoSEQ multiplex PCR; TCRdb's table is partial and in-frame only. This sample yields around 62,000 clones, of which approximately 89% are seen a single time; 0.9% to 1.2% belongs to the top ten. The CDR3 has 14 amino acids. The V segment lost 2 bases and the J segment 14 bases; nucleotides outside the gene matches: 5. The germline V gene has CDR1 MNHNY and CDR2 SVGAGI (reference sequence). The sequences come from CD4+ or CD8+ T cells sorted from blood, collected in a trial of the OX40 agonist ivuxolimab. The V call is TRBV6-6, the J call TRBJ2-1; 14 bases are a match to TRBD2. This receptor was taken from an adult with an advanced solid tumor such as melanoma, head and neck, liver or kidney cancer. The CDR3 nucleotides are TGTGCCAGCAGTTACGGGACTAGCGGGAGATTGAAGTTCTTC. Translated, it gives CASSYGTSGRLKFF.